Listed here are 3 T cell receptor beta chains from one sample, sequenced in a study of regulatory T cells in long-lasting Graves disease. Building of the TCR beta libraries involved iRepertoire HTBI primers and Arm-PCR of CDR3 regions. Each CDR3 protein gets one entry after TCRdb re-called the multiplex PCR reads with MiXCR. Of some 370,000 distinct CDR3 sequences in the sample, under 25% were seen once. Described time point: persistent/refractory GD, antithyroid drugs over 5 years with positive TRAb. With RNA extracted from PBMCs as input, the TCR library was made. The sample consisted of peripheral blood mononuclear cells (PBMCs), taken when the disease was refractory, from a patient treated with antithyroid drugs. The receptor set was obtained from a female donor with Graves disease.

At least ten counts were recorded for this clonotype. The chain carries TRBV28 and TRBJ2-5; 7 nucleotides match TRBD1. The germline V gene encodes CDR1 MDHEN and CDR2 SYDVKM. Germline trimming cut 2 bases from V and 4 bases from J; bases unmatched to any gene: 7. The CDR3 totals 15 residues. The CDR3 sequence: CASSLVDRVAETQYF. For the CDR3, the DNA is TGTGCCAGCAGTTTAGTTGACAGGGTAGCAGAGACCCAGTACTTC.

In this sample, this clonotype turned up many times. The CDR3 DNA reads TGTGCCAGCAGCTTGGGACAGTTCGGCAATCAGCCCCAGCATTTT. Encoded protein: CASSLGQFGNQPQHF. The genes are TRBV6-1 and TRBJ1-5; TRBD1 matches 7 bases. Germline assignment: CDR1 MNHNS and CDR2 SASEGT. V shed 6 bases and J 2 bases; nucleotides not matched to a gene: 7. The CDR3 has 15 residues.

As to this clonotype: The junction does not match germline at one end; this may be a read error. This chain joins TRBV5-5 and TRBJ1-2; D uncertain. Germline CDR1 is SGHKS and CDR2 is YYEKEE (reference sequence). The CDR3 has 15 residues. CDR3 residues: CASSQELTGNYGYTF. CDR3 coding DNA: TGCGCCAGCAGCCAAGAGCTGACGGGGAACTATGGCTACACCTTC.